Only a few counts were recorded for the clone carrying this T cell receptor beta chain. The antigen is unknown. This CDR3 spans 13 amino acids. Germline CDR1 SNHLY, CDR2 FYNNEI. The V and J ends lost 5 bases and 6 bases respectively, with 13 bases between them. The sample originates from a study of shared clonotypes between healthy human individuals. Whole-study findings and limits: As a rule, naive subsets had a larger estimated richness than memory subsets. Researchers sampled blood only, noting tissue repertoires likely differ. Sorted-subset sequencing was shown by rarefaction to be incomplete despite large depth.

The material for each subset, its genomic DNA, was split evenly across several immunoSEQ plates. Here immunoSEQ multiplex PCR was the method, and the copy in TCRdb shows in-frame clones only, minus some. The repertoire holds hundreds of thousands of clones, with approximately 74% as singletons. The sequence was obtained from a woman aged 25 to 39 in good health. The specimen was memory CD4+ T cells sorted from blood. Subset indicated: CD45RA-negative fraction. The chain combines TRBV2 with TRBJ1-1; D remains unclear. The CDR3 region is CASSLRQPAEAFF. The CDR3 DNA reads TGTGCCAGCAGTCTCCGACAACCCGCTGAAGCTTTCTTT.